This T cell receptor (beta chain) is from a study of cytomegalovirus exposure and HLA in healthy donors. Study-wide findings and caveats: A later analysis reportedly found that, within productive TCRs, an Asian-associated ancestry cluster had fewer N-insertions than the mean observed across the approximately 700 donors. Later on, an analysis tied 15,000 to 20,000 TCR beta sequences to HLA alleles at 0.05 false discovery rate. Reports credit the classifier with highly specific, highly sensitive diagnosis of cytomegalovirus status.

The PCR had 60 Vbeta and 13 Jbeta primers. Profiled with immunoSEQ multiplex PCR; TCRdb holds only in-frame clones, not every one. Found here are 130,000 to 150,000 clones, around 84% of them singletons; the top ten hold about 2.9%. In its sample, this clone was seen once. The antigen remains unidentified. Despite likely unrecorded immune exposures, the donors were nominally healthy at the time of sampling. V was clipped by 10 bases and J by 0 bases, with 19 bases between them. Germline CDR1 is LNHDA and CDR2 is SQIVND (reference sequence). This CDR3 has 16 amino acids. The sequence derives from a man in his forties in good health and CMV-seropositive. The V gene is TRBV19, the J gene TRBJ1-5, with TRBD1 as a possible D gene (6 bases). Material for sequencing was PBMCs. The CDR3 bases are TGTGCCACGCAACTACAGGGTAGGTCTAGCAATCAGCCCCAGCATTTT. Protein: CATQLQGRSSNQPQHF.